These 10 T cell receptor beta chains were all obtained from the same sample, sequenced in a study of blood T cell repertoires in COVID-19. This table comes from immunoSEQ multiplex PCR, and its TCRdb copy is limited to in-frame clones, with some not included. The table lists 300,000 to 350,000 clones, 87% of them singletons. The material sequenced was PBMCs or T cells enriched from blood (not recorded which). These receptors all come from a woman aged 18 to 35 who had recovered from COVID-19.

The chain employs TRBV24-1 and TRBJ2-1; a possible D gene is TRBD2 (7 bases). Per the germline V gene, CDR1 is KGHDR and CDR2 is SFDVKD. This CDR3 is 13 amino acids long. The V end was cut by 12 bases, the J end by 3 bases, with 14 bases between. The CDR3 DNA reads TGTGCCGTACAGGGCGGGAGCTACAATGAGCAGTTCTTC. It encodes CAVQGGSYNEQFF.

V and J are TRBV28 and TRBJ2-1, with D perhaps matching TRBD1 (6 bases). The CDR3 runs to 15 residues. Trimming cost V 2 bases and J 5 bases, with 13 bases left between them. The V gene's germline CDR1 is MDHEN and CDR2 SYDVKM. CDR3 in DNA: TGTGCCAGCAGTTTAAATTACGGACAGAACAATGAGCAGTTCTTC. Amino acids: CASSLNYGQNNEQFF.

The chain has TRBV7-8 and TRBJ2-5; TRBD2 matches at 7 bases. V shed 0 bases and J 5 bases; nucleotides not matched to a gene: 9. The CDR3 covers 16 residues. Germline CDR1 is SGHVS and CDR2 is FQNEAQ. CDR3 protein: CASSLAGRGFGETQYF. The CDR3 bases are TGTGCCAGCAGCTTAGCGGGGCGGGGGTTTGGGGAGACCCAGTACTTC.

The chain is built from TRBV28 and TRBJ2-5; D is uncertain. The V and J ends lost 5 bases and 5 bases respectively, with 9 bases between them. Germline CDR1 is MDHEN and CDR2 is SYDVKM. This CDR3 is built from 12 residues. The CDR3 region has the DNA TGTGCCAGCAGTCCCTTTTCTGAGACCCAGTACTTC. As protein: CASSPFSETQYF.

The V and J genes are TRBV3-1 (or the pseudogene TRBV3-2) and TRBJ1-6, with D possibly being TRBD1 (6 bases). The germline CDR1 and CDR2 sequences are LGHDT and YNNKEL (reference sequence). The ends were cut back, 0 bases at V and 7 bases at J, with 13 bases in the middle. The CDR3 is 16 residues long. The CDR3 loop is CASSQEREGGNSPLHF. The DNA of the CDR3 is TGTGCCAGCAGCCAAGAAAGGGAAGGGGGAAATTCACCCCTCCACTTT.

This chain uses TRBV7-9 with TRBJ1-1; 7 positions agree with TRBD1. V was clipped by 5 bases and J by 4 bases; unmatched bases: 19. The germline V gene has CDR1 SEHNR and CDR2 FQNEAQ (reference sequence). The CDR3 totals 18 residues. The CDR3 coding sequence is TGTGCCAGCAGCCCTCTGATGGGAAGGGGGCGGACTATCACTGAAGCTTTCTTT. Its translation: CASSPLMGRGRTITEAFF.

The gene calls are TRBV9 and TRBJ1-6, with D possibly being TRBD1 (6 bases). Per germline, CDR1 SGDLS and CDR2 YYNGEE. Trimming pared 4 bases from V and 11 bases from J, leaving 10 bases between. The CDR3 is 12 residues long. This chain's CDR3 is CASSLDSTPLHF. The CDR3 nucleotides read TGTGCCAGCAGCCTGGACAGCACACCCCTCCACTTT.

V usage is TRBV7-9 and J usage is TRBJ2-7; no definite D call. The V and J ends lost 5 bases and 3 bases respectively, with 14 bases between them. Per the germline V gene, CDR1 is SEHNR and CDR2 is FQNEAQ (reference sequence). The CDR3 sequence is 14 residues long. The CDR3 reads CASSPKPSVYEQYF. The CDR3 DNA is TGTGCCAGCAGCCCCAAACCGAGTGTCTACGAGCAGTACTTC.

This chain links TRBV5-1 with TRBJ1-6, with no clear D. Deletions cut 0 bases from V and 6 bases from J, with 7 bases between. Germline V CDR1 and CDR2: SGHRS, YFSETQ. The CDR3 runs 14 residues. CDR3 DNA: TGCGCCAGCAGCTTGGACGGCGGTAATTCACCCCTCCACTTT. This codes for CASSLDGGNSPLHF.

In its sample, this clone was seen once. The chain recombines TRBV5-4 with TRBJ2-5; 9 bases line up with TRBD2. V lost 5 bases and J lost 4; bases outside the gene matches: 9. The CDR3 contains 15 residues. Germline V gene sequence: CDR1 SGHNT, CDR2 YYREEE (reference sequence). This CDR3 is CASSYRTSVGETQYF. The DNA of the CDR3 is TGTGCCAGCAGTTACCGGACTAGCGTGGGAGAGACCCAGTACTTC.